The 17 T cell receptor beta chains below come from one sample, sequenced in a study of cytomegalovirus exposure and HLA in healthy donors. Primers: 60 Vbeta forward and 13 Jbeta reverse. Sequencing was performed with immunoSEQ multiplex PCR; in TCRdb, only in-frame clones are kept and a portion is missing. Of 100,000 to 120,000 clones listed, approximately 82% are singletons. The source material was PBMCs. These receptors all come from a man aged 35 to 55 in good health and CMV-seropositive.

J is TRBJ2-7 and V is TRBV28, with TRBD2 matching over 8 bases. Trimming at V came to 7 bases and at J to 3 bases, leaving 8 bases not matched to a gene. Germline V gene data show CDR1 as MDHEN and CDR2 as SYDVKM. CDR3 length: 14 amino acids. CDR3 region: CASNPGTSIYEQYF. CDR3 nucleotide sequence: TGTGCCAGCAATCCAGGGACTAGTATCTACGAGCAGTACTTC.

This clone was counted a single time. The V gene is TRBV11-2, the J gene TRBJ1-1; unclear D gene. Germline lookup yields CDR1 SGHAT and CDR2 FQNNGV. With 1 base removed from V and 9 bases from J, the gap between germline ends came to 15 bases. The CDR3 runs 14 residues. The CDR3 protein is CASSLVREPRKAFF. For the CDR3, the DNA is TGTGCCAGCAGCTTAGTTAGAGAACCGCGGAAAGCTTTCTTT.

This clone was detected many times. The chain recombines TRBV7-3 with TRBJ2-1; 15 bases are a match to TRBD2. The V gene end was trimmed by 2 bases and the J gene end by 7 bases; junction bases not matched to a gene: 3. Germline lookup yields CDR1 SGHTA and CDR2 FQGTGA. This CDR3 is built from 16 residues. The CDR3 reads CASSLEGTSGRNEQFF. The CDR3 DNA is TGTGCCAGCAGCTTAGAAGGGACTAGCGGGAGGAATGAGCAGTTCTTC.

V is TRBV5-5 and J is TRBJ2-7, with a weak D call TRBD1 (6 bases). CDR3 length: 14 residues. Germline V gene lookup returns CDR1 SGHKS and CDR2 YYEKEE (reference sequence). V was shortened by 4 bases and J by 0 bases, with 11 bases between the two germline ends. For the CDR3, the DNA is TGTGCCAGCAGCGCCAGACAGGCCTCCTACGAGCAGTACTTC. Translated: CASSARQASYEQYF.

The chain is built from TRBV28 and TRBJ1-1; D uncertain. V shed 5 bases and J shed 0 bases, with 7 bases lying between them. This CDR3 spans 13 amino acids. Germline assignment: CDR1 MDHEN and CDR2 SYDVKM. Here the CDR3 DNA reads TGTGCCAGCAGTCTAGAGATGAACACTGAAGCTTTCTTT. Amino acid sequence: CASSLEMNTEAFF.

The J gene is TRBJ2-3, the V gene TRBV7-3; D call uncertain. The CDR3 is 16 amino acids. With 2 bases removed from V and 3 bases from J, the gap between germline ends came to 15 bases. Germline V gene lookup returns CDR1 SGHTA and CDR2 FQGTGA. The CDR3 nucleotides read TGTGCCAGCAGCTTAGGTGCCTTGAGCTCTACAGATACGCAGTATTTT. The encoded protein is CASSLGALSSTDTQYF.

The chain is built from TRBV7-9 and TRBJ2-3, with D possibly matching TRBD1 (6 bases). The CDR3 contains 15 residues. In germline, CDR1 is SEHNR, CDR2 FQNEAQ (reference sequence). The V gene lost 4 bases and the J gene lost 0 bases, with 11 bases spanning the gap. The CDR3 DNA sequence: TGTGCCAGCAGCTCACAGGGTTGGAGCACAGATACGCAGTATTTT. Residues: CASSSQGWSTDTQYF. The variable domain in full, with the rest retrieved from reference TRBV7-9 and TRBJ2-3, is DTGVSQNPRHKITKRGQNVTFRCDPISEHNRLYWYRQTLGQGPEFLTYFQNEAQLEKSRLLSDRFSAERPKGSFSTLEIQRTEQGDSAMYLCASSSQGWSTDTQYFGPGTRLTVL.

For the CDR3, the DNA is TGTGCCAGCAGCTCGGACAGGCCAGAGACCCAGTACTTC. Its translation is CASSSDRPETQYF. The chain has TRBV11-2 and TRBJ2-5; the match to TRBD1 covers 7 bases. The V gene end was trimmed by 4 bases and the J gene end by 4 bases; junction bases not matched to a gene: 3. Germline loops: CDR1 SGHAT, CDR2 FQNNGV. This CDR3 is 13 amino acids long. The full variable domain, in which reference TRBV11-2 and TRBJ2-5 provide the parts outside the CDR3, is EAGVAQSPRYKIIEKRQSVAFWCNPISGHATLYWYQQILGQGPKLLIQFQNNGVVDDSQLPKDRFSAERLKGVDSTLKIQPAKLEDSAVYLCASSSDRPETQYFGPGTRLLVL.

The chain couples TRBV2 to TRBJ1-4; D may be TRBD1 (6 bases). V lost 5 bases and J 0 bases, leaving 13 bases between the germline ends. The CDR3 runs 16 residues. Germline V gene data show CDR1 as SNHLY and CDR2 as FYNNEI. CDR3 loop: CASSRRDTSTNEKLFF. CDR3 sequence (DNA): TGTGCCAGCAGTCGCCGGGACACTTCAACTAATGAAAAACTGTTTTTT.

The CDR3 sequence is CAWSEAGKLFF. DNA for the CDR3: TGTGCCTGGAGTGAGGCAGGGAAACTGTTTTTT. J is TRBJ1-4 and V is TRBV30; tentative D call: TRBD1 (5 bases). V was trimmed by 1 base and J by 11 bases, leaving 8 bases between them. The germline V gene has CDR1 GTSNPN and CDR2 SVGIG (reference sequence). The CDR3 length is 11 residues.

The rearrangement joins TRBV7-3 to TRBJ2-1, with 9 bases aligning to TRBD1. Germline-derived CDR1 and CDR2 are SGHTA and FQGTGA. CDR3 length equals 18 residues. Trimming at V came to 2 bases and at J to 4 bases, leaving 12 bases not matched to a gene. CDR3 coding DNA: TGTGCCAGCAGCTTAGCCCCGATGGGACAGGGATATTACAATGAGCAGTTCTTC. Its translation is CASSLAPMGQGYYNEQFF.

In DNA form, the CDR3 reads TGTGCCAGCACCAGAGCAGGGGGCGTAGGGAACTATGGCTACACCTTC. It specifies CASTRAGGVGNYGYTF. The chain is built from TRBV2 and TRBJ1-2, with TRBD1 matching 8 bases. The V gene end was trimmed by 7 bases and the J gene end by 2 bases; junction bases not matched to a gene: 12. The CDR3 length is 16 residues. Germline values: CDR1 SNHLY, CDR2 FYNNEI.

Details on this clone: The same CDR3 also results from other DNA sequences found in this sample. This chain links TRBV28 with TRBJ1-2, with D uncertain. The CDR3 is 12 residues long. CDR1 MDHEN and CDR2 SYDVKM come from the germline V gene. V lost 1 base to trimming and J lost 2 bases, with 2 bases between them. The CDR3 DNA follows: TGTGCCAGCAGTTTATCGAACTATGGCTACACCTTC. As protein: CASSLSNYGYTF.

The chain is built from TRBV5-1 and TRBJ2-6; tentatively, D is TRBD2 (6 bases). The V gene's germline CDR1 is SGHRS and CDR2 YFSETQ. Trimming removed 2 bases at V and 4 bases at J, with 10 bases between. The CDR3 length is 15 residues. The CDR3 here is CASSFGGFGANVLTF. The CDR3, as DNA: TGCGCCAGCAGCTTTGGGGGGTTCGGGGCCAACGTCCTGACTTTC.

This sequence joins TRBV11-2 and TRBJ2-7, with TRBD2 as a possible D gene (5 bases). This CDR3 is built from 14 residues. With 7 bases removed from V and 4 bases from J, the gap between germline ends came to 17 bases. The germline CDR1 and CDR2 sequences are SGHAT and FQNNGV. The CDR3 loop reads CASTPKGDLYEQYF. The CDR3 bases are TGTGCCAGCACCCCAAAGGGAGATCTATACGAGCAGTACTTC.

This clone appeared once. The chain links TRBV5-8 to TRBJ2-5; a possible D gene is TRBD2 (5 bases). Germline V gives CDR1 SGHTS, CDR2 YDEGEE. Trimming cost V 1 base and J 2 bases, with 9 bases left between them. CDR3 length equals 14 residues. Here the CDR3 DNA reads TGTGCCAGCAGCTTGAAGGACTGGCAAGAGACCCAGTACTTC. Translation gives CASSLKDWQETQYF.

The CDR3 region is CASSMAGLAGEYEQYF. CDR3 in DNA: TGTGCCAGTAGTATGGCAGGACTGGCGGGGGAGTACGAGCAGTACTTC. The chain has TRBV19 and TRBJ2-7; TRBD2 matches 7 bases. CDR1 LNHDA and CDR2 SQIVND come from the germline V gene (reference sequence). J was trimmed by 4 bases and V by 3 bases; bases with no gene match: 12. This CDR3 is built from 16 residues.